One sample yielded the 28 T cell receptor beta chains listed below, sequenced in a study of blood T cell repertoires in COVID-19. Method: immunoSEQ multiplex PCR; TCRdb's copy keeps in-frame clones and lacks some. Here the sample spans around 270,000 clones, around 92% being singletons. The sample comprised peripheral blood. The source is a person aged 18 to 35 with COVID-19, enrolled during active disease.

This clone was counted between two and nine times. CDR3 protein: CSVVRGIEQYF. CDR3 DNA: TGCAGCGTTGTTAGAGGGATCGAGCAGTACTTC. This chain joins TRBV29-1 and TRBJ2-7; possible D gene TRBD2, 5 bases. In germline, CDR1 is SQVTM, CDR2 ANQGSEA. The CDR3 contains 11 residues. Trimming took off 4 bases at V and 6 bases at J, with 10 bases between the two ends.

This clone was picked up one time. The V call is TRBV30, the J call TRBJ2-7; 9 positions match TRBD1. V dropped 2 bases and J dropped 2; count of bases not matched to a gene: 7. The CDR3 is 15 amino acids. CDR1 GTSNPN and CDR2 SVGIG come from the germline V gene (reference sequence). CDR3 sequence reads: CAWSSRDRAPYEQYF. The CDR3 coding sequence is TGTGCCTGGAGTTCCCGGGACAGGGCGCCCTACGAGCAGTACTTC.

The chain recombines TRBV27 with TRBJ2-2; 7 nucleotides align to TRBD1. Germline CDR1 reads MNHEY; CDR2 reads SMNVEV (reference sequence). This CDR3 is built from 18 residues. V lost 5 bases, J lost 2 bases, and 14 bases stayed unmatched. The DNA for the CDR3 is TGTGCCAGCAGTCTTAAATCTACAGGGGAAGGAAACACCGGGGAGCTGTTTTTT. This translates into CASSLKSTGEGNTGELFF.

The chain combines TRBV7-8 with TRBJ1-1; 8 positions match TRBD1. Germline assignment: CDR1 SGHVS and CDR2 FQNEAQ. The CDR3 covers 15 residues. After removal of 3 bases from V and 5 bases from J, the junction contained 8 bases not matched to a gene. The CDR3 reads CASSFAGGAVTEAFF. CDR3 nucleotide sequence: TGTGCCAGCAGCTTCGCAGGGGGCGCGGTTACTGAAGCTTTCTTT.

This CDR3 reads CASSVLGAGSETQYF. The CDR3 DNA follows: TGTGCCAGCAGCGTTTTAGGTGCAGGTTCGGAGACCCAGTACTTC. V gene TRBV9 combines with J gene TRBJ2-5, with D uncertain. Trimming removed 2 bases from V and 5 bases from J, with 16 bases in between. The length of the CDR3 is 15 residues. Looked up from germline, CDR1 is SGDLS and CDR2 is YYNGEE.

CDR3 nucleotides: TGTGCCAGCAGCCCCCGGGACAGGGGTTACGAGCAGTACTTC. It encodes CASSPRDRGYEQYF. V usage is TRBV2 and J usage is TRBJ2-7, with 10 bases matching TRBD1. The germline V gene has CDR1 SNHLY and CDR2 FYNNEI. V lost 6 bases to trimming and J lost 4 bases; unmatched junction nucleotides: 6. The CDR3 runs to 14 residues.

The CDR3 DNA reads as TGTGCCAGTAGTATGGGGTTTGGAGGGAACGAGCAGTACTTC. Protein sequence: CASSMGFGGNEQYF. The chain couples TRBV19 to TRBJ2-7, with a tentative D call TRBD2 (6 bases). Germline V gives CDR1 LNHDA, CDR2 SQIVND (reference sequence). Trimming took 3 bases from V and 5 from J, leaving 14 bases between them. The CDR3 extends over 14 amino acids. The variable domain in full, completed from reference TRBV19 and TRBJ2-7, reads DGGITQSPKYLFRKEGQNVTLSCEQNLNHDAMYWYRQDPGQGLRLIYYSQIVNDFQKGDIAEGYSVSREKKESFPLTVTSAQKNPTAFYLCASSMGFGGNEQYFGPGTRLTVT.

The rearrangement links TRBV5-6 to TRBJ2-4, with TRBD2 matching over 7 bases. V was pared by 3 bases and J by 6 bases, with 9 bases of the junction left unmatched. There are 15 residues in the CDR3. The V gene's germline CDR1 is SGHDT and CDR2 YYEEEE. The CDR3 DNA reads TGTGCCAGCAGCTCCGGACTAGGTGGGGGAAACATTCAGTACTTC. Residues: CASSSGLGGGNIQYF.

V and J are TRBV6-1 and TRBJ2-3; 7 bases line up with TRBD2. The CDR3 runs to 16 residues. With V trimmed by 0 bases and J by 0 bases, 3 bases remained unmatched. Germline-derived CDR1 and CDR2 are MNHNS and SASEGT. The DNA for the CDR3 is TGTGCCAGCAGTGAAGCCGTGGGAGGGAGCACAGATACGCAGTATTTT. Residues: CASSEAVGGSTDTQYF.

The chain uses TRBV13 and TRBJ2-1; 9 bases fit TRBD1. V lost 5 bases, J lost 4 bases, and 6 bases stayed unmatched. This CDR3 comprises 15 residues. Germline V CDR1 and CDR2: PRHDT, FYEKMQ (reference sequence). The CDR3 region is CASSIPGQGYNEQFF. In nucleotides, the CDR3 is TGTGCCAGCAGCATCCCGGGACAGGGTTACAATGAGCAGTTCTTC.

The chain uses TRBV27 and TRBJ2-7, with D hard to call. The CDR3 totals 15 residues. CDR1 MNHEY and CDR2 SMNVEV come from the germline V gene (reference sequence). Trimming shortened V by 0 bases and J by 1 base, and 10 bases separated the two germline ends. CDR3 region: CASSLSLSGSYEQYF. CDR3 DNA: TGTGCCAGCAGTTTATCGCTGTCGGGTTCCTACGAGCAGTACTTC.

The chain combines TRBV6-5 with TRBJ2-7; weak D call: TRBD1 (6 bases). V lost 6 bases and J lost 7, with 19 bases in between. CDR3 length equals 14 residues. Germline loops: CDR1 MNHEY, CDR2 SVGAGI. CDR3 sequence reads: CASRPSRYQGEQYF. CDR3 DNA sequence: TGTGCCAGCAGGCCGAGCAGGTACCAGGGGGAGCAGTACTTC.

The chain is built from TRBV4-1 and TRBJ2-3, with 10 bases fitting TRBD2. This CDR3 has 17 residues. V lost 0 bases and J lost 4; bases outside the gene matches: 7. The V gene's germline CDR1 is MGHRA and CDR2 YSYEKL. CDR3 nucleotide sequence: TGCGCCAGCAGCCAAGAAAGGGCTAGCGGGAGTTCAGATACGCAGTATTTT. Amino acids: CASSQERASGSSDTQYF.

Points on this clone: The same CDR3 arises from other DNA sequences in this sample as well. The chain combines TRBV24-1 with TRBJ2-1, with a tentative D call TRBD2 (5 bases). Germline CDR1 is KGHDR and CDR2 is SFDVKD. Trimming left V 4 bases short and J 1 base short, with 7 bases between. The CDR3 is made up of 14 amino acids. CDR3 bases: TGTGCCACCAGTGACCGGGGATCCTACAATGAGCAGTTCTTC. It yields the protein CATSDRGSYNEQFF.

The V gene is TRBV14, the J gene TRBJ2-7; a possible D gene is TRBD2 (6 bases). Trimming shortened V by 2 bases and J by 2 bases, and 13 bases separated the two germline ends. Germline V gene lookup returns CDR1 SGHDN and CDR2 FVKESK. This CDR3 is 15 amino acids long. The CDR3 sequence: CASSQPGVVPYEQYF. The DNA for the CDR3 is TGTGCCAGCAGCCAACCGGGGGTTGTCCCCTACGAGCAGTACTTC.

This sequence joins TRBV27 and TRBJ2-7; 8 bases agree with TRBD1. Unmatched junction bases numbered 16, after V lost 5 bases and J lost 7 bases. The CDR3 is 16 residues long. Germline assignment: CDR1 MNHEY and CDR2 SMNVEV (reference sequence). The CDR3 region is CASSPSQGAPSGEQYF. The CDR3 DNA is TGTGCCAGCAGTCCGTCCCAGGGGGCTCCTTCGGGGGAGCAGTACTTC.

The CDR3 region has the DNA TGTGCCACCAGCAGAGATTCGGGGGGGCAGGAGACCCAGTACTTC. Protein sequence: CATSRDSGGQETQYF. The rearrangement joins TRBV15 to TRBJ2-5, with 8 bases lining up with TRBD2. Trimming removed 0 bases from V and 5 bases from J; junction bases left unmatched: 5. Germline-derived CDR1 and CDR2 are LNHNV and YYDKDF (reference sequence). The CDR3 runs 15 residues.

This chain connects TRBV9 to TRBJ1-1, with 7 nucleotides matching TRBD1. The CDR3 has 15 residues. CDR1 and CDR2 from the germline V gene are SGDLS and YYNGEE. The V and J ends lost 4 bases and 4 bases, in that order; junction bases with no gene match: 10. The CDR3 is CASSLTGRGGTEAFF. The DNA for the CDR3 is TGTGCCAGCAGCCTGACAGGGCGTGGGGGCACTGAAGCTTTCTTT.

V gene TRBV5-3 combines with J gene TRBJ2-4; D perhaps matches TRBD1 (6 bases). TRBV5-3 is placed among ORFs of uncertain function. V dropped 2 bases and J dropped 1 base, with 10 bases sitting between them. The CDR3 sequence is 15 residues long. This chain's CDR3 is CARSLWGPAKNIQYF. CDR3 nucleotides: TGTGCCAGAAGCTTATGGGGGCCGGCCAAAAACATTCAGTACTTC.

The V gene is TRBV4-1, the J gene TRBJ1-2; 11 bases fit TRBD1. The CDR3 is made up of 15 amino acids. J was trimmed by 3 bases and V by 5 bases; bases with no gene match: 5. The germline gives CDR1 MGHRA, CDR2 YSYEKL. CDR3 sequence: CASSTRDRGDYGYTF. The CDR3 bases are TGCGCCAGCAGCACCCGGGACAGGGGGGACTATGGCTACACCTTC.

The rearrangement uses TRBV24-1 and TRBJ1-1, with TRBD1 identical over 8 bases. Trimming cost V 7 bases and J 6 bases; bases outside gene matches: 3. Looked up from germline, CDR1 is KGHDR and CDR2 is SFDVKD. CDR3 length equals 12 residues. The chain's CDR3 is CATRQGGSEAFF. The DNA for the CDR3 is TGTGCCACCAGACAGGGGGGTTCTGAAGCTTTCTTT.

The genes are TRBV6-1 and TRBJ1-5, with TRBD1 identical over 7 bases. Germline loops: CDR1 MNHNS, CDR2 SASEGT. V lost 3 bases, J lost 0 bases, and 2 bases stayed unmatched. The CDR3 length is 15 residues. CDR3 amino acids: CASSDRGYSNQPQHF. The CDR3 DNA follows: TGTGCCAGCAGTGACAGGGGGTATAGCAATCAGCCCCAGCATTTT.

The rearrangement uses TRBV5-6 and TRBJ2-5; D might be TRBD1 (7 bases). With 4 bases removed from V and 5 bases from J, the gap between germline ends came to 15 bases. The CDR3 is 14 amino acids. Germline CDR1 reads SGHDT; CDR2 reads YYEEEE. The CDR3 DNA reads TGTGCCAGCAGCATCCAGGGGGGAAGGGAGACCCAGTACTTC. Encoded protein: CASSIQGGRETQYF.

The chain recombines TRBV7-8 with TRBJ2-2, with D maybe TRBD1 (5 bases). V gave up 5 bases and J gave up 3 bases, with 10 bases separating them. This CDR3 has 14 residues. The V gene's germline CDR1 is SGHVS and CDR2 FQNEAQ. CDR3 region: CASSPWGDTGELFF. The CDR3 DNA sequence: TGTGCCAGCAGCCCATGGGGCGACACCGGGGAGCTGTTTTTT.

The CDR3 reads CASSSGVTSDPTYEQYF. CDR3 sequence (DNA): TGTGCCAGCAGCAGCGGAGTAACTAGCGACCCCACCTACGAGCAGTACTTC. V and J are TRBV5-4 and TRBJ2-7, with 7 bases that match TRBD2. Trimming removed 4 bases from V and 2 bases from J; junction bases left unmatched: 15. The CDR3 sequence is 17 residues long. Per the germline V gene, CDR1 is SGHNT and CDR2 is YYREEE (reference sequence).

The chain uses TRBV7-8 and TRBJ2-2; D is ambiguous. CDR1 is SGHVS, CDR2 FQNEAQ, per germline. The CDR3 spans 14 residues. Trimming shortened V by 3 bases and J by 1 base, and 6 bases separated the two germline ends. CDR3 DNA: TGTGCCAGCAGCTTTTACATGAACACCGGGGAGCTGTTTTTT. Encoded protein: CASSFYMNTGELFF.

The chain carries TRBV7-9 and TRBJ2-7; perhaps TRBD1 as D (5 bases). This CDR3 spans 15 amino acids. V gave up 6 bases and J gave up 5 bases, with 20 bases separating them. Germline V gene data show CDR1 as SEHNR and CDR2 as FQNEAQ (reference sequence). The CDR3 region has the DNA TGTGCCAGCAGTCCTACCACAGGATATAGGGACGAGCAGTACTTC. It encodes CASSPTTGYRDEQYF.

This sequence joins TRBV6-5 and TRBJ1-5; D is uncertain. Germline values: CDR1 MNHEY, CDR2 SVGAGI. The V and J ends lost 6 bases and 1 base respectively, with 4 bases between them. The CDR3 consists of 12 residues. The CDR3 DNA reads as TGTGCCAGCAGATCAAGCAATCAGCCCCAGCATTTT. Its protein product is CASRSSNQPQHF.